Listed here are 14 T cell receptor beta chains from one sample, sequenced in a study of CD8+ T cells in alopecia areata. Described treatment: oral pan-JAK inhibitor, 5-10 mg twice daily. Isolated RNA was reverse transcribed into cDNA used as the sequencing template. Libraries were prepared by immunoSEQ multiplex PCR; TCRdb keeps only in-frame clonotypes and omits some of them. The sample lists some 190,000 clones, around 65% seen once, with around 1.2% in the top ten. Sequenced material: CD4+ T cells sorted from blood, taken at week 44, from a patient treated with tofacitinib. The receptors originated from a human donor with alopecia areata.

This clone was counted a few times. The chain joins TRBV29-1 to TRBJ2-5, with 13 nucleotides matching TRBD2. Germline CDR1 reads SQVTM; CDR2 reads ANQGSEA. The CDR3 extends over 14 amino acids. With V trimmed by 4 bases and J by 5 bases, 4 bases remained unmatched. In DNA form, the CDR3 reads TGCAGCGTTGCAACTAGCGGGGGGGCCGAGACCCAGTACTTC. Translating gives CSVATSGGAETQYF.

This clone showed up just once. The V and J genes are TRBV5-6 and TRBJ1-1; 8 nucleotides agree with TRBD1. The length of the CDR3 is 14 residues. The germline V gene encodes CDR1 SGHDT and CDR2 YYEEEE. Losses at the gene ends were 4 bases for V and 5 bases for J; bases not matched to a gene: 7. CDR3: CASSRDRSGTEAFF. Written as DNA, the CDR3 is TGTGCCAGCAGCCGGGACAGGTCCGGAACTGAAGCTTTCTTT. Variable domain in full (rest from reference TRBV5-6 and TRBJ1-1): DAGVTQSPTHLIKTRGQQVTLRCSPKSGHDTVSWYQQALGQGPQFIFQYYEEEERQRGNFPDRFSGHQFPNYSSELNVNALLLGDSALYLCASSRDRSGTEAFFGQGTRLTVV.

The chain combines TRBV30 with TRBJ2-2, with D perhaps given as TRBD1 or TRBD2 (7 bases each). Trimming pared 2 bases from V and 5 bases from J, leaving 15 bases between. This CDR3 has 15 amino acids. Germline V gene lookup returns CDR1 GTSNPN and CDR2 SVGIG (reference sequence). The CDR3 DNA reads TGTGCCTGGAGTCTGGGGAGGGGGCGGACCGGGGAGCTGTTTTTT. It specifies CAWSLGRGRTGELFF.

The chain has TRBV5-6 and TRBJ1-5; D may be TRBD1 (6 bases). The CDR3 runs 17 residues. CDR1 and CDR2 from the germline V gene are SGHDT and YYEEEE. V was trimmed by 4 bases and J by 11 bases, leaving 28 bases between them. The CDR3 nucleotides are TGTGCCAGCAGCCGACAACGGGGGCAACACGGCAGTGTAGCCCAGCATTTT. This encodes CASSRQRGQHGSVAQHF.

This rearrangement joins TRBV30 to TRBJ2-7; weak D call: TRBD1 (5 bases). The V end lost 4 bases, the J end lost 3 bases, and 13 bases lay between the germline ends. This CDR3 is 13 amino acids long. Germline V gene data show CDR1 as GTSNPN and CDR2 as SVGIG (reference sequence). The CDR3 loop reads CAWKGPGNYEQYF. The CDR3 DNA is TGTGCCTGGAAGGGTCCAGGGAACTACGAGCAGTACTTC.

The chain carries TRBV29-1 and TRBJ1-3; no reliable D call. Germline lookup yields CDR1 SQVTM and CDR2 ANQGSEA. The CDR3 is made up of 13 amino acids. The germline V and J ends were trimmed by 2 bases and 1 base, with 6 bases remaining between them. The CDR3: CSVERESGNTIYF. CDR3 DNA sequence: TGCAGCGTTGAAAGAGAGTCTGGAAACACCATATATTTT.

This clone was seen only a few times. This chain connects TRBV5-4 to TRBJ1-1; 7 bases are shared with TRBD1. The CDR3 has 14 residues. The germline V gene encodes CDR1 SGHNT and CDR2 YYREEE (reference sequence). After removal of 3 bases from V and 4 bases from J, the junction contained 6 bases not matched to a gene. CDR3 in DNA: TGTGCCAGCAGCTGGGACAGCAGGGGCACTGAAGCTTTCTTT. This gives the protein CASSWDSRGTEAFF.

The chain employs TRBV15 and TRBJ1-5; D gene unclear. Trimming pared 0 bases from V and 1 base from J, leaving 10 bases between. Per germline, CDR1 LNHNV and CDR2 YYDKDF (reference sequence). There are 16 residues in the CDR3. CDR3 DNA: TGTGCCACCAGCAGAGAGGCAGACGCAAGCAATCAGCCCCAGCATTTT. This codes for CATSREADASNQPQHF.

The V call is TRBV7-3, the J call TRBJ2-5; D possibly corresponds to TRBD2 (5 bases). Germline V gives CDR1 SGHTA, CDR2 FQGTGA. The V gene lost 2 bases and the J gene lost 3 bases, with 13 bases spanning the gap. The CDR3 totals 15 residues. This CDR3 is CASSLLPGIEETQYF. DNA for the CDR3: TGTGCCAGCAGCTTACTCCCGGGGATAGAAGAGACCCAGTACTTC.

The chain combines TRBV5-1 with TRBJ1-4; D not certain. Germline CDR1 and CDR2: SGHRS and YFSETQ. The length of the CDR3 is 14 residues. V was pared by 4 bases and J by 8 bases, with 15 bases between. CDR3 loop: CASSPDTAREKLFF. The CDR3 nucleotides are TGCGCCAGCAGCCCCGACACTGCGAGGGAAAAACTGTTTTTT.

This CDR3 is CSVGKTTGEYGYTF. CDR3 bases: TGCAGCGTAGGCAAGACGACAGGGGAGTATGGCTACACCTTC. The chain joins TRBV29-1 to TRBJ1-2, with 8 bases lining up with TRBD1. The ends lost 6 bases at V and 5 bases at J; junction bases unmatched: 11. This CDR3 contains 14 residues. Germline V CDR1 and CDR2: SQVTM, ANQGSEA.

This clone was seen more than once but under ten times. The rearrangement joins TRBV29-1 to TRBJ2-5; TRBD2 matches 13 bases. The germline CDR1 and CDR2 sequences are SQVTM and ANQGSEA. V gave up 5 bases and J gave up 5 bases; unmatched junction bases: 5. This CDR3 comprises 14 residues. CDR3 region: CSVWTSGGRETQYF. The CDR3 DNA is TGCAGCGTTTGGACTAGCGGGGGACGGGAGACCCAGTACTTC.

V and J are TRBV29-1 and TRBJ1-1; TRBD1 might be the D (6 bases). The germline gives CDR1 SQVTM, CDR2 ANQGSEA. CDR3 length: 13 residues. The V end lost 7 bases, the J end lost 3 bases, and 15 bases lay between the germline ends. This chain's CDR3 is CSANRVADTEAFF. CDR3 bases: TGCAGCGCAAACAGGGTGGCGGACACTGAAGCTTTCTTT.

Here the CDR3 reads CASSSPNVRHSVGGYTF. CDR3 nucleotide sequence: TGTGCCAGCAGCTCACCAAACGTAAGACACTCGGTAGGAGGCTACACCTTC. The chain joins TRBV7-2 to TRBJ1-2, with D unclear. The germline V gene encodes CDR1 SGHTA and CDR2 FQGNSA. V lost 4 bases and J lost 8, with 26 bases in between. This CDR3 has 17 amino acids.